This T cell receptor (beta chain) was obtained from a study of lymphopenia after photon versus proton radiotherapy (dated by TCRdb to the late 2010s). With respect to the entire study: The study compared the immunological effects of photon versus proton radiation therapy in patients with gastrointestinal tumors who developed high-grade lymphopenia. The approximately 20 patients in the cohort had gastrointestinal tumors, were treated with either photon or proton therapy, and subsequently developed lymphopenia. The study was designed to characterize how the impact on the immune system differs between the two radiation modalities. Overall results and qualifications from the work: Among patients across the cohort who died, overall survival time showed an inverse correlation with a larger post-nadir drop in TCR diversity. During treatment, patients who received proton therapy stayed relatively stable, whereas patients who received photon therapy lost naive T cells and TCR diversity and gained effector/memory populations. After the lymphocyte count nadir, repertoires from photon-treated patients showed oligoclonal expansion, particularly of CD8+ Temra cells, and this expansion drove the decline in diversity. The survival association was assessed only in patients who died, and the authors presented better survival with proton therapy as a possibility rather than a demonstrated result.

V was cut back by 0 bases and J by 6 bases, leaving a gap of 13 bases between them. The germline V gene (reference sequence) yields LNHNV for CDR1 and YYDKDF for CDR2. Reading from cysteine to phenylalanine, the CDR3 counts 15 amino acids. The sequence is cut down to CDR3 DNA, 45 bases in frame from base 1. Comments on this clone: What this receptor recognizes is not known. Base qualities are missing; no much larger clone stands one base away.

The library was generated by the immunoSEQ multiplex PCR assay. Deep sequencing of rearranged TCR beta loci, alongside multiparametric flow cytometry, was used to profile T cell repertoires. The table comes from immuneACCESS by way of TCRdb, which keeps in-frame sequences with V and J called. Part of the clones is missing from these tables; in studies checked, under half for an unresolved V gene and the rest for unknown reasons. The sample data list 67,000 or so clones, and more than 75% of these were observed just once. The ten largest clonotypes hold approximately 10% of the sample. Sequences were derived from peripheral blood, sampled from a patient treated with proton-based radiotherapy. This sequence was found in a man older than 75 with esophageal cancer. Recombination linked TRBV15 to TRBJ2-3; TRBD1 is a possible D gene, resting on 5 matching bases. The sequenced DNA is TGTGCCACCAGCAGAGATCAGGGTAGGGTCGATACGCAGTATTTT. This sequence encodes CATSRDQGRVDTQYF.